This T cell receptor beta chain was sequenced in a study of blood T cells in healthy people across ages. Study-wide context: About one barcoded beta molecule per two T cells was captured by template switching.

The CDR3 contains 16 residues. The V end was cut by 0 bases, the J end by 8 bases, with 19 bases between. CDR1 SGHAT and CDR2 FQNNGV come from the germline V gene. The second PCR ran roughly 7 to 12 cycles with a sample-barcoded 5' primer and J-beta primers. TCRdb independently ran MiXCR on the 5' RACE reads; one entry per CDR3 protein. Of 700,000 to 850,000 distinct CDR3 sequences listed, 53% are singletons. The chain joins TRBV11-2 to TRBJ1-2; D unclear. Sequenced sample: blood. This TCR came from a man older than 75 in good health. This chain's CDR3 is CASSLESRGLVSGYTF. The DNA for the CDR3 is TGTGCCAGCAGCTTAGAATCTCGAGGGCTGGTCTCCGGCTACACCTTC.